The 31 T cell receptor beta chains below all came from one sample that was sequenced in a study of T cells in localized non-small cell lung cancer. The data were produced by immunoSEQ multiplex PCR, yet TCRdb's version contains in-frame clones alone and is incomplete. In the table there are over 55,000 clones, roughly 90% of which are singletons. The source material was peripheral blood, sampled before any cancer treatment. These receptors all come from a woman between 40 and 69 years old with stage I lung adenocarcinoma.

This clone occurred a few times. The chain uses TRBV11-3 and TRBJ2-1; maybe TRBD1 (5 bases). The length of the CDR3 is 13 residues. V lost 4 bases and J lost 5, with 9 bases in between. From germline, CDR1 is SGHNT and CDR2 YENEEA. CDR3 coding DNA: TGTGCCAGCAGCTCGGACAATAACAATGAGCAGTTCTTC. Encoded protein: CASSSDNNNEQFF.

This sequence joins TRBV7-2 and TRBJ1-2, with 11 bases matching TRBD1. The V and J ends lost 4 bases and 7 bases, in that order; junction bases with no gene match: 8. Germline CDR1 reads SGHTA; CDR2 reads FQGNSA. The CDR3 loop spans 15 amino acids. DNA of the CDR3: TGTGCCAGCAGCTCGAGCGGACAGGGGGCTAGTGGCTACACCTTC. The encoded protein is CASSSSGQGASGYTF. Together with reference TRBV7-2 and TRBJ1-2, the CDR3 gives the full variable domain: GAGVSQSPSNKVTEKGKDVELRCDPISGHTALYWYRQSLGQGLEFLIYFQGNSAPDKSGLPSDRFSAERTGGSVSTLTIQRTQQEDSAVYLCASSSSGQGASGYTFGSGTRLTVV.

The V gene is TRBV4-2, the J gene TRBJ2-1, with 9 bases that match TRBD2. The CDR3 runs to 16 residues. After removal of 0 bases from V and 4 bases from J, the junction contained 4 bases not matched to a gene. The germline CDR1 and CDR2 sequences are LGHNA and YNFKEQ. CDR3 region: CASSQERLAGYNEQFF. CDR3 in DNA: TGTGCCAGCAGCCAAGAAAGGCTAGCGGGGTACAATGAGCAGTTCTTC.

The chain combines TRBV29-1 with TRBJ2-7; tentatively, D is TRBD1 (5 bases). Trimming cost V 4 bases and J 2 bases, with 9 bases left between them. The CDR3 runs 12 residues. The germline gives CDR1 SQVTM, CDR2 ANQGSEA. CDR3 bases: TGCAGCGTTGCCAGGGATGCCTACGAGCAGTACTTC. This gives the protein CSVARDAYEQYF.

V gene TRBV7-3 combines with J gene TRBJ2-3; 9 nucleotides agree with TRBD2. Trimming at V came to 1 base and at J to 2 bases, leaving 13 bases not matched to a gene. The CDR3 loop spans 19 amino acids. Per the germline V gene, CDR1 is SGHTA and CDR2 is FQGTGA. Here the CDR3 DNA reads TGTGCCAGCAGCTTAATAGGGGCCGGTAGCGGGGGCTTCACAGATACGCAGTATTTT. It codes for CASSLIGAGSGGFTDTQYF.

The genes are TRBV27 and TRBJ2-7, with 7 bases that match TRBD2. The CDR3 sequence is 17 residues long. CDR1 is MNHEY, CDR2 SMNVEV, per germline (reference sequence). J lost 0 bases, V lost 5 bases, and 13 bases had no gene match. The CDR3 bases are TGTGCCAGCAGTCCGAACCCCCTGGGGGGGTTCTCCTACGAGCAGTACTTC. Translated, it gives CASSPNPLGGFSYEQYF.

The V call is TRBV27, the J call TRBJ1-5; TRBD1 matches at 9 bases. Germline values: CDR1 MNHEY, CDR2 SMNVEV (reference sequence). J gave up 5 bases and V 4 bases, and 6 bases lay outside the gene matches. There are 15 residues in the CDR3. CDR3 sequence reads: CASSWTGEEDQPQHF. In nucleotides, the CDR3 is TGTGCCAGCAGTTGGACAGGGGAGGAGGATCAGCCCCAGCATTTT.

The chain carries TRBV14 and TRBJ1-1; D unresolved. Germline CDR1 SGHDN, CDR2 FVKESK. The CDR3 length is 14 residues. The V gene lost 0 bases and the J gene lost 6 bases, with 11 bases spanning the gap. The CDR3, as DNA: TGTGCCAGCAGCCAAGAGGCACGCTCCCCTGAAGCTTTCTTT. This translates into CASSQEARSPEAFF. Filled out from reference TRBV14 and TRBJ1-1, the complete variable domain reads EAGVTQFPSHSVIEKGQTVTLRCDPISGHDNLYWYRRVMGKEIKFLLHFVKESKQDESGMPNNRFLAERTGGTYSTLKVQPAELEDSGVYFCASSQEARSPEAFFGQGTRLTVV.

The chain links TRBV2 to TRBJ1-1; 8 nucleotides align to TRBD1. With V trimmed by 8 bases and J by 1 base, 3 bases remained unmatched. The CDR3 consists of 13 residues. The germline CDR1 and CDR2 sequences are SNHLY and FYNNEI. The CDR3 protein is CASHRGENTEAFF. The CDR3 DNA follows: TGTGCCAGCCACAGGGGGGAGAACACTGAAGCTTTCTTT.

The chain couples TRBV7-3 to TRBJ2-5, with D possibly TRBD1 on 6 matching bases. The CDR3 is 14 residues long. Germline CDR1 is SGHTA and CDR2 is FQGTGA. V dropped 2 bases and J dropped 5 bases, with 12 bases sitting between them. In nucleotides, the CDR3 is TGTGCCAGCAGCTTAGACAGGTCTTGGGAGACCCAGTACTTC. Residues: CASSLDRSWETQYF.

The chain is built from TRBV10-3 and TRBJ2-1, with D possibly TRBD1 on 5 matching bases. Trimming took 6 bases from V and 6 from J, leaving 12 bases between them. The CDR3 is 13 residues long. Germline V gene sequence: CDR1 ENHRY, CDR2 SYGVKD. The CDR3 region has the DNA TGTGCCATCAGGCCTTCTCAGGGCAATGAGCAGTTCTTC. This sequence encodes CAIRPSQGNEQFF.

J is TRBJ2-1 and V is TRBV6-5; the D gene is possibly TRBD1 (6 bases). Germline CDR1 and CDR2: MNHEY and SVGAGI. The ends were cut back, 2 bases at V and 5 bases at J, with 7 bases in the middle. The CDR3 consists of 13 residues. CDR3 loop: CASSYDRHNEQFF. The CDR3 coding sequence is TGTGCCAGCAGTTACGACAGGCACAATGAGCAGTTCTTC.

V usage is TRBV5-1 and J usage is TRBJ2-5; no reliable D call. Germline-derived CDR1 and CDR2 are SGHRS and YFSETQ. Trimming took off 2 bases at V and 2 bases at J, with 7 bases between the two ends. This CDR3 has 13 residues. The CDR3 nucleotides are TGCGCCAGCAGCTTTGGTCTTCAAGAGACCCAGTACTTC. It encodes CASSFGLQETQYF.

The rearrangement links TRBV14 to TRBJ1-6; no reliable D call. Germline CDR1 and CDR2: SGHDN and FVKESK. The V end was cut by 6 bases, the J end by 6 bases, with 12 bases between. The CDR3 extends over 14 amino acids. CDR3: CASRLWTANSPLHF. The CDR3 bases are TGTGCCAGCAGGCTGTGGACGGCTAATTCACCCCTCCACTTT. The entire variable domain, with the rest obtained from reference TRBV14 and TRBJ1-6, is as follows: EAGVTQFPSHSVIEKGQTVTLRCDPISGHDNLYWYRRVMGKEIKFLLHFVKESKQDESGMPNNRFLAERTGGTYSTLKVQPAELEDSGVYFCASRLWTANSPLHFGNGTRLTVT.

In its sample, this clone was seen a few times. V usage is TRBV29-1 and J usage is TRBJ1-1; TRBD1 aligns across 10 bases. Looked up from germline, CDR1 is SQVTM and CDR2 is ANQGSEA. The CDR3 is 12 residues long. The J segment lost 6 bases and the V segment lost 3 bases, leaving 1 base of the junction unmatched. The CDR3 sequence is CSVDGQGAEAFF. CDR3 DNA sequence: TGCAGCGTTGACGGACAGGGGGCTGAAGCTTTCTTT.

The gene calls are TRBV5-8 and TRBJ2-3; D uncertain. The CDR3 is made up of 15 amino acids. V lost 2 bases and J lost 0, with 10 bases in between. Germline CDR1 reads SGHTS; CDR2 reads YDEGEE. The CDR3 DNA follows: TGTGCCAGCAGCTTTCAGGCCTCTAGCACAGATACGCAGTATTTT. It encodes CASSFQASSTDTQYF.

The chain carries TRBV6-5 and TRBJ2-1; D is uncertain. This CDR3 region has 15 residues. Germline V CDR1 and CDR2: MNHEY, SVGAGI. Between the trimmed V and J ends, which lost 7 bases and 0 bases, there was a span of 13 bases. CDR3 bases: TGTGCCAGCATTAAGGGCGGAAGCTCCTACAATGAGCAGTTCTTC. Protein product: CASIKGGSSYNEQFF.

The gene calls are TRBV7-3 and TRBJ2-1, with D perhaps given as TRBD1 or TRBD2 (5 bases each). Germline CDR1 reads SGHTA; CDR2 reads FQGTGA. Trimming removed 1 base from V and 11 bases from J, with 12 bases in between. The CDR3 has 13 residues. CDR3 bases: TGTGCCAGCAGCTTAATATACGAGGGGAAGCAGTTCTTC. It is translated as CASSLIYEGKQFF.

The chain links TRBV12-5 to TRBJ2-5; the D is unclear. Trimming removed 0 bases from V and 5 bases from J, with 4 bases in between. This CDR3 has 12 amino acids. The germline V gene encodes CDR1 LGHNT and CDR2 FRNRAP. The CDR3 DNA is TGTGCTAGTGGTTTGGTAGGGGAGACCCAGTACTTC. Its translation is CASGLVGETQYF.

This chain uses TRBV28 with TRBJ1-5; D gene unclear. Germline V gene sequence: CDR1 MDHEN, CDR2 SYDVKM. Trimming removed 3 bases from V and 3 bases from J, with 9 bases in between. This CDR3 region has 14 residues. CDR3: CASSFLDFNQPQHF. CDR3 nucleotides: TGTGCCAGCAGTTTTCTTGACTTCAATCAGCCCCAGCATTTT.

As regards this clone: At one end, the junction sequence differs from germline, possibly due to a read error. The CDR3 here is CAVSRQAKDTEAFF. The CDR3 DNA is TGTGCCGTCAGTCGACAGGCTAAGGACACTGAAGCTTTCTTT. The chain links TRBV10-3 to TRBJ1-1, with D possibly TRBD1 on 6 matching bases. The CDR3 length is 14 residues. CDR1 is ENHRY and CDR2 is SYGVKD in the germline V gene.

This chain connects TRBV9 to TRBJ2-5; D is unresolved. The CDR3 is made up of 14 amino acids. The V gene's germline CDR1 is SGDLS and CDR2 YYNGEE. The ends were cut back, 2 bases at V and 2 bases at J, with 10 bases in the middle. The chain's CDR3 is CASSVLSSQETQYF. The CDR3 DNA is TGTGCCAGCAGCGTCCTCTCCTCTCAAGAGACCCAGTACTTC. Variable domain in full (rest from reference TRBV9 and TRBJ2-5): DSGVTQTPKHLITATGQRVTLRCSPRSGDLSVYWYQQSLDQGLQFLIQYYNGEERAKGNILERFSAQQFPDLHSELNLSSLELGDSALYFCASSVLSSQETQYFGPGTRLLVL.

Only one count was recorded for this clone. The CDR3 region is CASSFTRGLANVLTF. The CDR3 nucleotides are TGTGCCAGCAGTTTTACGCGGGGTCTGGCCAACGTCCTGACTTTC. V is TRBV28 and J is TRBJ2-6; D is perhaps TRBD2 (6 bases). V shed 3 bases and J shed 6 bases, with 12 bases lying between them. The CDR3 sequence is 15 residues long. Germline values: CDR1 MDHEN, CDR2 SYDVKM.

This clone was counted once. The chain carries TRBV11-2 and TRBJ1-1; D not resolved. CDR1 and CDR2 from the germline V gene are SGHAT and FQNNGV. Trimming cost V 4 bases and J 4 bases, with 7 bases left between them. CDR3 length equals 12 residues. The DNA for the CDR3 is TGTGCCAGCAGCTATCATGGCACTGAAGCTTTCTTT. Its protein product is CASSYHGTEAFF.

The rearrangement joins TRBV6-4 to TRBJ1-1, with TRBD1 matching 8 bases. Germline V lookup: CDR1 MRHNA, CDR2 SNTAGT. V shed 6 bases, J shed 0 bases, and the junction held 3 bases outside the gene matches. CDR3 length equals 14 residues. The CDR3 sequence is CASSATGVNTEAFF. Here the CDR3 DNA reads TGTGCCAGCAGCGCGACAGGGGTGAACACTGAAGCTTTCTTT.

With respect to this clone: This sample includes further DNA sequences coding for the same CDR3. V usage is TRBV18 and J usage is TRBJ1-1, with TRBD1 matching over 9 bases. The J segment lost 4 bases and the V segment lost 6 bases, leaving 3 bases of the junction unmatched. This CDR3 has 13 residues. Germline CDR1 is KGHSH and CDR2 is LQKENI. This chain's CDR3 is CASSQGQGTEAFF. The CDR3 bases are TGTGCCAGCTCCCAGGGACAGGGCACTGAAGCTTTCTTT.

This chain joins TRBV2 and TRBJ2-6, with 15 bases fitting TRBD2. With V trimmed by 7 bases and J by 1 base, 17 bases remained unmatched. Germline V gene data show CDR1 as SNHLY and CDR2 as FYNNEI. CDR3 length: 22 residues. CDR3 nucleotides: TGTGCCAGCACCCCAGGTCCCCGGACTAGCGGGAGGGAAAGGTCTGGGGCCAACGTCCTGACTTTC. It translates to CASTPGPRTSGRERSGANVLTF.

This clone was seen only once. The gene calls are TRBV2 and TRBJ1-5, with D uncertain. The germline CDR1 and CDR2 sequences are SNHLY and FYNNEI. Trimming left V 6 bases short and J 0 bases short, with 9 bases between. The CDR3 has 14 amino acids. CDR3 DNA sequence: TGTGCCAGCAGCGAAATAAATAGCAATCAGCCCCAGCATTTT. Encoded protein: CASSEINSNQPQHF.

This rearrangement joins TRBV28 to TRBJ1-2; D uncertain. Looked up from germline, CDR1 is MDHEN and CDR2 is SYDVKM. V was cut by 2 bases and J by 3 bases, with 1 base left in between. The CDR3 is 11 amino acids. The CDR3 loop is CASSLDYGYTF. The CDR3 DNA follows: TGTGCCAGCAGTTTAGACTATGGCTACACCTTC.

The chain combines TRBV19 with TRBJ1-1; 10 nucleotides agree with TRBD1. CDR1 LNHDA and CDR2 SQIVND come from the germline V gene (reference sequence). Trimming cost V 7 bases and J 4 bases; bases outside gene matches: 6. The CDR3 is 14 amino acids. DNA for the CDR3: TGTGCCAGTACTACGACAGGGGGCGGCACTGAAGCTTTCTTT. Amino acid sequence: CASTTTGGGTEAFF.

V usage is TRBV7-9 and J usage is TRBJ2-7; D not resolved. This CDR3 has 12 residues. CDR1 SEHNR and CDR2 FQNEAQ come from the germline V gene (reference sequence). Trimming left V 5 bases short and J 3 bases short, with 8 bases between. Here the CDR3 reads CASSRISYEQYF. The CDR3 nucleotides are TGTGCCAGCAGCCGGATAAGCTACGAGCAGTACTTC.